The 9 T cell receptor beta chains listed next were all sequenced from one sample in a study of cytomegalovirus exposure and HLA in healthy donors. PCR was performed using 60 Vbeta and 13 Jbeta primers. TCRdb's copy holds only in-frame clones and misses some; the assay was immunoSEQ multiplex PCR. Of roughly 82,000 clones listed, 60% to 75% were seen once; the top ten hold 11%. The sequencing sample was made of PBMCs. These TCRs come from a woman aged 40 to 55 in good health and CMV-seropositive.

This CDR3 reads CASSPGTGAWNTQYF. Written as DNA, the CDR3 is TGTGCCAGCAGTCCCGGGACAGGGGCCTGGAATACGCAGTATTTT. The chain carries TRBV6-1 and TRBJ2-3; TRBD1 matches 10 bases. Germline values: CDR1 MNHNS, CDR2 SASEGT. V was clipped by 5 bases and J by 7 bases; unmatched bases: 9. The CDR3 loop spans 15 amino acids.

This chain joins TRBV5-4 and TRBJ1-2, with D maybe TRBD1 (6 bases). The V end lost 3 bases, the J end lost 4 bases, and 10 bases lay between the germline ends. The germline V gene encodes CDR1 SGHNT and CDR2 YYREEE (reference sequence). CDR3 length: 13 amino acids. The CDR3 DNA follows: TGTGCCAGCAGCTCGTGGGGGCCCTATGGCTACACCTTC. Translation: CASSSWGPYGYTF.

This chain connects TRBV18 to TRBJ1-2; no reliable D call. The germline V gene encodes CDR1 KGHSH and CDR2 LQKENI. Deletions cut 2 bases from V and 4 bases from J, with 8 bases between. This CDR3 is 13 amino acids long. CDR3 in amino acids: CASSPSSSYGYTF. CDR3 in DNA: TGTGCCAGCTCACCATCTTCTTCCTATGGCTACACCTTC.

This clone has a single count. The chain uses TRBV30 and TRBJ1-5; possible D gene TRBD1, 6 bases. This CDR3 comprises 13 residues. CDR1 and CDR2 from the germline V gene are GTSNPN and SVGIG (reference sequence). Trimming removed 1 base at V and 4 bases at J, with 8 bases between. CDR3 region: CAWSGQENQPQHF. The DNA for the CDR3 is TGTGCCTGGAGTGGACAGGAAAATCAGCCCCAGCATTTT.

This sequence joins TRBV27 and TRBJ1-1; weak D call: TRBD1 (6 bases). CDR1 and CDR2 from the germline V gene are MNHEY and SMNVEV (reference sequence). The CDR3 has 14 residues. Deletions cut 5 bases from V and 2 bases from J, with 12 bases between. CDR3 DNA: TGTGCCAGCAGTCCCGACAGGATAAACACTGAAGCTTTCTTT. It encodes CASSPDRINTEAFF.

The chain carries TRBV27 and TRBJ2-7, with 7 bases fitting TRBD1. With 5 bases clipped from V and 6 bases from J, the junction kept 4 bases outside the gene matches. The CDR3 spans 12 residues. The V gene's germline CDR1 is MNHEY and CDR2 SMNVEV (reference sequence). CDR3 amino acids: CASSPNRGEQYF. The CDR3 bases are TGTGCCAGCAGTCCCAACAGGGGCGAGCAGTACTTC.

This clone appeared a few times. V and J are TRBV19 and TRBJ1-1; no clear D. V was trimmed by 7 bases and J by 4 bases, leaving 13 bases between them. The CDR3 has 13 residues. Germline assignment: CDR1 LNHDA and CDR2 SQIVND (reference sequence). CDR3 coding DNA: TGTGCCAGTACCCAGCTGACACCCACTGAAGCTTTCTTT. Translation: CASTQLTPTEAFF.

The chain combines TRBV5-1 with TRBJ2-3; 10 bases agree with TRBD2. The trim removed 0 bases at V and 6 bases at J, leaving 7 bases unmatched. Germline V gives CDR1 SGHRS, CDR2 YFSETQ. The CDR3 is made up of 16 amino acids. The CDR3 bases are TGCGCCAGCAGCTTGGCCCTAGGGGGACTAGCGGATACGCAGTATTTT. This sequence encodes CASSLALGGLADTQYF.

This sequence joins TRBV6-5 and TRBJ1-1, with D possibly being TRBD1 (6 bases). CDR1 and CDR2 (germline): MNHEY, SVGAGI. This CDR3 spans 15 amino acids. Trimming took 2 bases from V and 4 from J, leaving 14 bases between them. The CDR3, as DNA: TGTGCCAGCAGTTACGGATTCACAGGGAGCACTGAAGCTTTCTTT. This translates into CASSYGFTGSTEAFF.